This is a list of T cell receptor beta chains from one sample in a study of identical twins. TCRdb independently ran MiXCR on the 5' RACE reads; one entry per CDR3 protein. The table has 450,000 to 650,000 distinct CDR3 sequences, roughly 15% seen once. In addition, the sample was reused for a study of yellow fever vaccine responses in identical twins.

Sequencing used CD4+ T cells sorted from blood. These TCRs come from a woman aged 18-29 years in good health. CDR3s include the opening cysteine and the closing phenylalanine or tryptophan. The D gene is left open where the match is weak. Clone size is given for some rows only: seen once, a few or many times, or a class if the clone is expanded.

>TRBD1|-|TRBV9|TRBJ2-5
TGTGCCAGCAGCCTCCGGGACAGGGGGCGAGAGACCCAGTACTTC
CASSLRDRGRETQYF
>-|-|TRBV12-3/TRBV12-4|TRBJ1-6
TGTGCCAGCAGTTTAGCGCAGGGGTCAGGTTCACCCCTCCACTTT
CASSLAQGSGSPLHF
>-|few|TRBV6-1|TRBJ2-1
TGTGCCAGCAGTGAAATACCTCCCCCGGAGAGTAATGAGCAGTTCTTC
CASSEIPPPESNEQFF
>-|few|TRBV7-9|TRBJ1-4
TGTGCCAGCAGCTTAGTTCAGGGGAGTAATGAAAAACTGTTTTTT
CASSLVQGSNEKLFF
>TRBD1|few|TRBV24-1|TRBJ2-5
TGTGCCACCAGTGATACCGGGACAGGGGGACAAGAGACCCAGTACTTC
CATSDTGTGGQETQYF
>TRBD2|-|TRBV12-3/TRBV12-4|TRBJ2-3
TGTGCCAGCAGACCAAACACTAGGGACTACATTGATACGCAGTATTTT
CASRPNTRDYIDTQYF
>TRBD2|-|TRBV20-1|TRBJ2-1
TGCAGTGCCGTTAGCGGGCGCAGCTCCTACAATGAGCAGTTCTTC
CSAVSGRSSYNEQFF
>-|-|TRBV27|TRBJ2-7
TGTGCCAGCAGTTTCGGACTCTACTACGAGCAGTACTTC
CASSFGLYYEQYF
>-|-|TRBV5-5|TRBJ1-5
TGTGCCAGCAGCTCCGGACAGTACGGACAGCCCCAGCATTTT
CASSSGQYGQPQHF
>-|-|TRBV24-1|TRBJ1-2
TGTGCCACCAGTGGAGGCGTCTTGTCTGGCTACACCTTC
CATSGGVLSGYTF